These T cell receptor beta chains were read from a single sample in a study of cytomegalovirus exposure and HLA in healthy donors. TCRdb's table, derived via immunoSEQ multiplex PCR, lists solely in-frame clones and lacks some. The sample lists 100,000 to 150,000 clones; about 80% were seen once. Sequencing used PBMCs. These receptor sequences come from a man aged 25-45 years in good health and CMV-seronegative. Both conserved end residues are part of each CDR3. D genes are given only for firm matches. Clone size is given for some rows only: seen once, a few or many times, or a class if the clone is expanded.

len	abundance	v_gene	d_gene	j_gene	CDR3aa	CDR3nt
15	.	TRBV27	TRBD1	TRBJ1-5	CASSLITGGGQPQHF	TGTGCCAGCAGTTTAATAACAGGGGGAGGCCAGCCCCAGCATTTT
14	.	TRBV11-3	.	TRBJ1-3	CASSLGARGHTIYF	TGTGCCAGCAGCTTAGGCGCCAGGGGACACACCATATATTTT
13	.	TRBV6-6	.	TRBJ1-2	CASSYEGDYGYTF	TGTGCCAGCAGTTACGAGGGGGACTATGGCTACACCTTC
14	.	TRBV6-1	.	TRBJ2-2	CASSEEYSAGELFF	TGCGCCAGCAGTGAAGAATACTCCGCCGGGGAGCTGTTTTTT
15	.	TRBV28	TRBD1	TRBJ2-5	CASSRGGTGYETQYF	TGTGCCAGCAGTCGGGGCGGGACAGGGTATGAGACCCAGTACTTC
17	.	TRBV19	TRBD1	TRBJ1-5	CASSTTGTVNSNQPQHF	TGTGCCAGTAGCACAACCGGGACAGTTAATAGCAATCAGCCCCAGCATTTT
16	.	TRBV28	.	TRBJ1-2	CASSFRGQRGNYGYTF	TGTGCCAGCAGTTTCAGGGGTCAGAGGGGTAACTATGGCTACACCTTC
11	.	TRBV6-5	.	TRBJ2-3	CASRSADTQYF	TGTGCCAGCAGGTCTGCAGATACGCAGTATTTT
14	once	TRBV6-1	.	TRBJ1-5	CASTGDFLNQPQHF	TGTGCCAGCACCGGGGATTTTCTTAATCAGCCCCAGCATTTT
14	.	TRBV6-5	.	TRBJ1-1	CASSRNPPGVQAFF	TGTGCCAGCAGCCGGAATCCGCCCGGGGTCCAAGCTTTCTTT
15	.	TRBV7-8	.	TRBJ1-1	CASSLKRGRDTEAFF	TGTGCCAGCAGCTTAAAAAGGGGCAGAGACACTGAAGCTTTCTTT
14	once	TRBV5-8	TRBD1	TRBJ1-2	CASSHSRGSYGYTF	TGTGCCAGCAGCCATTCCAGGGGGAGCTATGGCTACACCTTC
14	once	TRBV30	.	TRBJ2-7	CASTPTATVYEQYF	TGTGCCTCCACCCCCACAGCTACGGTCTACGAGCAGTACTTC
15	.	TRBV7-3	.	TRBJ2-5	CASSLTSGEQETQYF	TGTGCCAGCAGCTTAACTAGCGGAGAACAAGAGACCCAGTACTTC
15	.	TRBV18	TRBD2	TRBJ2-3	CASSPIAGGTDTQYF	TGTGCCAGCTCACCCATAGCGGGGGGCACAGATACGCAGTATTTT
17	.	TRBV5-1	.	TRBJ1-4	CASSRQPPGTTNEKLFF	TGCGCCAGCAGCCGCCAACCTCCCGGGACAACTAATGAAAAACTGTTTTTT
17	.	TRBV9	TRBD1	TRBJ2-6	CASTPGQGYSGANVLTF	TGTGCCAGCACCCCGGGACAGGGATACTCTGGGGCCAACGTCCTGACTTTC
16	.	TRBV9	.	TRBJ2-1	CASSPGGGSSYNEQFF	TGTGCCAGCAGCCCCGGGGGCGGGAGCTCCTACAATGAGCAGTTCTTC
15	.	TRBV27	.	TRBJ2-5	CASSARLGRVETQYF	TGTGCCAGCAGTGCCCGGCTGGGGCGAGTAGAGACCCAGTACTTC
15	.	TRBV10-3	TRBD2	TRBJ2-7	CAILGGLAGKYEQYF	TGTGCCATCCTAGGAGGGCTAGCGGGGAAATACGAGCAGTACTTC
13	.	TRBV27	.	TRBJ1-3	CASSFLGGNTIYF	TGTGCCAGCAGTTTCCTCGGTGGAAACACCATATATTTT
16	.	TRBV9	.	TRBJ1-1	CASSVSLTGPYAEAFF	TGTGCCAGCAGCGTCTCCTTGACAGGCCCGTACGCTGAAGCTTTCTTT
14	.	TRBV7-9	TRBD1	TRBJ1-2	CASSLAGTEYGYTF	TGTGCCAGCAGCTTAGCCGGGACAGAATATGGCTACACCTTC
16	.	TRBV4-1	.	TRBJ1-4	CASSQEGTPGREKLFF	TGCGCCAGCAGCCAAGAAGGAACCCCAGGTCGTGAAAAACTGTTTTTT
15	.	TRBV30	.	TRBJ1-6	CARMDATERDSPLHF	TGTGCCAGAATGGACGCGACTGAGAGGGATTCACCCCTCCACTTT
14	.	TRBV7-7	.	TRBJ2-5	CASSLSSSQETQYF	TGTGCCAGCAGCTTATCGTCCAGTCAAGAGACCCAGTACTTC
10	.	TRBV29-1	.	TRBJ1-2	CSAPGYGYTF	TGCAGCGCCCCAGGGTATGGCTACACCTTC
12	once	TRBV7-9	TRBD1	TRBJ1-2	CASTPRGDGYTF	TGTGCCAGCACCCCCAGGGGGGATGGCTACACCTTC
15	.	TRBV6-1	TRBD2	TRBJ2-7	CASAGWDYYTYEQYF	TGTGCCAGCGCCGGATGGGACTACTACACCTACGAGCAGTACTTC